Presented here are 27 T cell receptor beta chains from one specimen sequenced in a study of T cells after yellow fever vaccination (dated by TCRdb to the late 2010s). What the treatment or condition label conveys for this sample: live attenuated yellow fever vaccine strain. Libraries came from 5' RACE. TCRdb shows the sequencer as Illumina HiSeq 2500. TCRdb applied fastp at Q25 and MiXCR to the public reads, then kept only in-frame beta chains. Rows matching on CDR3 protein sequence are summarized as one entry with the most common DNA and genes. For this sample there are roughly 250,000 distinct CDR3 sequences; 10% to 15% appear just once. The ten largest clones represent less than 0.55% of the sample. The sequencing here drew on CD4+ T cells sorted from PBMCs, taken 45 days after the yellow fever booster vaccination. All receptors derive from a man aged 25 to 45 who received the YFV17D yellow fever vaccine.

V gene TRBV7-2 combines with J gene TRBJ1-6; D possibly corresponds to TRBD1 (5 bases). Trimming took off 0 bases at V and 10 bases at J, with 7 bases between the two ends. The CDR3 is made up of 13 amino acids. CDR1 is SGHTA and CDR2 is FQGNSA in the germline V gene. The CDR3 here is CASSLAGESPLHF. For the CDR3, the DNA is TGTGCCAGCAGCTTAGCGGGGGAGTCACCCCTCCACTTT. The complete variable domain, with remaining parts taken from reference TRBV7-2 and TRBJ1-6, reads GAGVSQSPSNKVTEKGKDVELRCDPISGHTALYWYRQSLGQGLEFLIYFQGNSAPDKSGLPSDRFSAERTGGSVSTLTIQRTQQEDSAVYLCASSLAGESPLHFGNGTRLTVT.

This clonotype was found a few times. The chain joins TRBV27 to TRBJ1-5; a weak D match, TRBD1 (6 bases). The CDR3 runs to 15 residues. Germline values: CDR1 MNHEY, CDR2 SMNVEV (reference sequence). V was shortened by 2 bases and J by 11 bases, with 19 bases between the two germline ends. As DNA, the CDR3 is TGTGCCAGCAGTTTACGGGGGCCGGGCCGTGGGGCCCAGCATTTT. Its translation: CASSLRGPGRGAQHF.

The gene calls are TRBV6-2 or TRBV6-3 and TRBJ2-4, with D unresolved. CDR1 and CDR2 from the germline V gene are MNHEY and SVGEGT. Trimming removed 2 bases from V and 0 bases from J, with 5 bases in between. The CDR3 sequence is 14 residues long. CDR3 sequence (DNA): TGTGCCAGCAGTTACGGCGGAGCCAAAAACATTCAGTACTTC. Its protein product is CASSYGGAKNIQYF.

The chain recombines TRBV6-2 or TRBV6-3 with TRBJ2-6, with D unresolved. Trimming pared 2 bases from V and 3 bases from J, leaving 8 bases between. The CDR3 contains 15 residues. Germline values: CDR1 MNHEY, CDR2 SVGEGT. The CDR3 coding sequence is TGTGCCAGCAGTTACCATAGGGATGGGGCCAACGTCCTGACTTTC. As protein: CASSYHRDGANVLTF.

This clonotype was picked up a small number of times. A junction boundary mismatches the germline segment, possibly from a read error. The chain has TRBV5-1 and TRBJ1-1; D perhaps matches TRBD1 (6 bases). The germline V gene encodes CDR1 SGHRS and CDR2 YFSETQ. CDR3 length equals 15 residues. CDR3 protein: CASSVSGTRNTVAFF. CDR3 coding DNA: TGCGCCAGCAGCGTTTCCGGGACACGGAACACTGTAGCTTTCTTT.

About this clonotype itself: The junction departs from germline at one end; a sequencing error may be responsible. The gene calls are TRBV20-1 and TRBJ1-1; D possibly corresponds to TRBD1 (5 bases). The CDR3 is made up of 12 amino acids. The germline CDR1 and CDR2 sequences are DFQATT and SNEGSKA (reference sequence). This CDR3 is CSARDPSEGTLF. The CDR3 region has the DNA TGCAGTGCTAGAGACCCTTCGGAGGGGACCCTCTTT.

The chain employs TRBV5-6 and TRBJ2-5; possibly TRBD1 for D (5 bases). Germline V gene data show CDR1 as SGHDT and CDR2 as YYEEEE. The CDR3 covers 12 residues. Trimming pared 3 bases from V and 4 bases from J, leaving 7 bases between. The CDR3 spells CASSSGLETQYF. The CDR3, as DNA: TGTGCCAGCAGCTCAGGGTTAGAGACCCAGTACTTC.

The chain combines TRBV20-1 with TRBJ2-4; tentative D call: TRBD1 (6 bases). V was shortened by 5 bases and J by 0 bases, with 14 bases between the two germline ends. CDR1 and CDR2 (germline): DFQATT, SNEGSKA (reference sequence). CDR3 length: 15 residues. CDR3 in DNA: TGCAGTGCTTATGGGACACTGCTAGCCAAAAACATTCAGTACTTC. This encodes CSAYGTLLAKNIQYF.

This chain joins TRBV3-1 and TRBJ2-5; tentatively, D is TRBD1 (5 bases). V was cut by 5 bases and J by 5 bases, with 18 bases left in between. Germline-derived CDR1 and CDR2 are LGHDT and YNNKEL (reference sequence). The CDR3 spans 15 residues. The CDR3 region has the DNA TGTGCCAGCAGCTCCCGACAGCTCCGGAAGGAGACCCAGTACTTC. This sequence encodes CASSSRQLRKETQYF.

CDR3 nucleotide sequence: TGTGCCAGCAGCTCTGGAGGGAACACCGGGGAGCTGTTTTTT. Translation gives CASSSGGNTGELFF. This rearrangement joins TRBV7-2 to TRBJ2-2, with D perhaps TRBD2 (5 bases). This CDR3 has 14 amino acids. The ends were cut back, 4 bases at V and 1 base at J, with 7 bases in the middle. The V gene's germline CDR1 is SGHTA and CDR2 FQGNSA.

The V call is TRBV13, the J call TRBJ2-5, with D uncertain. Germline CDR1 is PRHDT and CDR2 is FYEKMQ (reference sequence). CDR3 length: 13 residues. The ends were cut back, 2 bases at V and 3 bases at J, with 7 bases in the middle. The CDR3 loop is CASSLNGEETQYF. The CDR3 DNA sequence: TGTGCCAGCAGCTTAAATGGGGAAGAGACCCAGTACTTC. Complete variable domain (other parts from reference TRBV13 and TRBJ2-5): AAGVIQSPRHLIKEKRETATLKCYPIPRHDTVYWYQQGPGQDPQFLISFYEKMQSDKGSIPDRFSAQQFSDYHSELNMSSLELGDSALYFCASSLNGEETQYFGPGTRLLVL.

The rearrangement uses TRBV18 and TRBJ2-1; 8 positions match TRBD1. The CDR3 extends over 19 amino acids. CDR1 KGHSH and CDR2 LQKENI come from the germline V gene. The V and J ends lost 6 bases and 5 bases, in that order; junction bases with no gene match: 21. CDR3 in amino acids: CASSPYRGRRKQGDNEQFF. DNA of the CDR3: TGTGCCAGCTCCCCATATAGGGGCAGAAGAAAACAGGGGGACAATGAGCAGTTCTTC.

About this clonotype: A read error may explain this, as a much larger clone is one base away. The chain is built from TRBV20-1 and TRBJ2-1, with D possibly TRBD2 on 5 matching bases. Germline CDR1 DFQATT, CDR2 SNEGSKA (reference sequence). Trimming took 1 base from V and 4 from J, leaving 11 bases between them. CDR3 size: 14 residues. CDR3 region: CSARGRSGYNEQFF. The CDR3 DNA reads TGCAGTGCTAGAGGTAGGAGCGGTTACAATGAGCAGTTCTTC.

This clonotype was detected only a few times. The chain couples TRBV28 to TRBJ2-7; no clear D gene. V was clipped by 6 bases and J by 1 base, with 10 bases between them. The CDR3 totals 13 residues. Germline loops: CDR1 MDHEN, CDR2 SYDVKM. CDR3 amino acids: CASRASESYEQYF. Here the CDR3 DNA reads TGTGCCAGCAGGGCCTCAGAATCCTACGAGCAGTACTTC.

V usage is TRBV19 and J usage is TRBJ2-4; D is unresolved. This CDR3 spans 16 amino acids. The V and J ends lost 3 bases and 0 bases respectively, with 12 bases between them. The germline CDR1 and CDR2 sequences are LNHDA and SQIVND (reference sequence). CDR3 sequence: CASSIRSDLAKNIQYF. The CDR3 coding sequence is TGTGCCAGTAGTATTCGTTCGGATTTAGCCAAAAACATTCAGTACTTC.

This clonotype has a handful of counts. The chain combines TRBV23-1 with TRBJ2-5; 8 nucleotides line up with TRBD1. TRBV23-1 is annotated as an ORF whose role is uncertain. This CDR3 region has 14 residues. Trimming at V came to 3 bases and at J to 9 bases, leaving 9 bases not matched to a gene. CDR3 loop: CASSHQGQGLAQYF. CDR3 DNA sequence: TGCGCCAGCAGTCACCAAGGACAGGGCTTGGCCCAGTACTTC.

This chain connects TRBV15 to TRBJ1-5; D is undetermined. CDR3 length: 14 amino acids. V was cut by 2 bases and J by 5 bases, with 10 bases left in between. Germline lookup yields CDR1 LNHNV and CDR2 YYDKDF (reference sequence). CDR3: CATSRQVKDQPQHF. The CDR3 bases are TGTGCCACCAGCAGACAGGTGAAAGATCAGCCCCAGCATTTT.

A few counts support this clonotype. The chain links TRBV20-1 to TRBJ2-7; D is tentatively TRBD1 or TRBD2 (6 bases each). From germline, CDR1 is DFQATT and CDR2 SNEGSKA (reference sequence). The ends were cut back, 0 bases at V and 4 bases at J, with 10 bases in the middle. The CDR3 covers 13 residues. CDR3 DNA: TGCAGTGCTAGAGACACAGGGAGGTACGAGCAGTACTTC. Translation: CSARDTGRYEQYF.

This clonotype was recorded a few times. This chain links TRBV24-1 with TRBJ1-5, with 7 bases fitting TRBD1. This CDR3 has 15 amino acids. Looked up from germline, CDR1 is KGHDR and CDR2 is SFDVKD. V lost 3 bases and J lost 3; bases outside the gene matches: 4. CDR3 sequence (DNA): TGTGCCACCAGTGATACGGGACAGCTCAATCAGCCCCAGCATTTT. Protein product: CATSDTGQLNQPQHF.

V and J are TRBV6-2 or TRBV6-3 and TRBJ2-7, with D perhaps TRBD1 (6 bases). This CDR3 is 13 amino acids long. V was cut by 6 bases and J by 5 bases, with 14 bases left in between. Germline lookup yields CDR1 MNHEY and CDR2 SVGEGT. The DNA of the CDR3 is TGTGCCAGCAGACTGGGACACGGCGACGAGCAGTACTTC. Translating it yields CASRLGHGDEQYF.

This clonotype occurred a few times. V usage is TRBV5-1 and J usage is TRBJ2-2, with TRBD1 as a possible D gene (6 bases). V lost 4 bases and J 1 base, leaving 11 bases between the germline ends. This CDR3 is built from 15 residues. Germline CDR1 and CDR2: SGHRS and YFSETQ. Here the CDR3 reads CASSGLQGNTGELFF. CDR3 DNA sequence: TGCGCCAGCAGCGGGTTACAGGGGAACACCGGGGAGCTGTTTTTT.

V and J are TRBV24-1 and TRBJ1-1; a weak D match, TRBD1 (6 bases). There are 12 residues in the CDR3. Germline CDR1 is KGHDR and CDR2 is SFDVKD. V was cut by 9 bases and J by 1 base, with 8 bases left in between. This CDR3 reads CATRTANTEAFF. In DNA form, the CDR3 reads TGTGCCACCCGGACAGCGAACACTGAAGCTTTCTTT.

This clonotype was picked up a small number of times. The chain recombines TRBV20-1 with TRBJ1-5; tentative D call: TRBD1 (6 bases). This CDR3 region has 15 residues. Germline V CDR1 and CDR2: DFQATT, SNEGSKA (reference sequence). V lost 2 bases to trimming and J lost 1 base, with 12 bases between them. Here the CDR3 reads CSARWGLYSNQPQHF. The DNA of the CDR3 is TGCAGTGCTAGATGGGGGCTGTACAGCAATCAGCCCCAGCATTTT.

In its sample, this clonotype was seen a few times. V is TRBV7-2 and J is TRBJ2-3, with a weak D call TRBD2 (5 bases). The CDR3 is 13 amino acids. CDR1 and CDR2 from the germline V gene are SGHTA and FQGNSA. With 5 bases removed from V and 6 bases from J, the gap between germline ends came to 12 bases. CDR3 sequence (DNA): TGTGCCAGCAGCCGACGAGGGCAGGATACGCAGTATTTT. This sequence encodes CASSRRGQDTQYF. Complete variable domain (other parts from reference TRBV7-2 and TRBJ2-3): GAGVSQSPSNKVTEKGKDVELRCDPISGHTALYWYRQSLGQGLEFLIYFQGNSAPDKSGLPSDRFSAERTGGSVSTLTIQRTQQEDSAVYLCASSRRGQDTQYFGPGTRLTVL.

This CDR3 reads CASRMGLAGDEQFF. CDR3 DNA sequence: TGTGCCAGCAGGATGGGACTAGCAGGCGATGAGCAGTTCTTC. This chain links TRBV27 with TRBJ2-1; 9 nucleotides agree with TRBD2. The CDR3 spans 14 residues. Germline-derived CDR1 and CDR2 are MNHEY and SMNVEV (reference sequence). Germline trimming cut 6 bases from V and 8 bases from J; bases unmatched to any gene: 8.

V is TRBV20-1 and J is TRBJ2-7; tentatively, D is TRBD2 (6 bases). This CDR3 region has 12 residues. V was clipped by 4 bases and J by 7 bases, with 14 bases between them. Per the germline V gene, CDR1 is DFQATT and CDR2 is SNEGSKA (reference sequence). CDR3 residues: CSAKGTRGEQYF. CDR3 in DNA: TGCAGTGCTAAGGGTACCCGGGGGGAGCAGTACTTC.

This chain uses TRBV5-1 with TRBJ2-7, with unresolved D. Germline V lookup: CDR1 SGHRS, CDR2 YFSETQ. With 0 bases removed from V and 0 bases from J, the gap between germline ends came to 4 bases. The CDR3 consists of 13 residues. CDR3 amino acids: CASSLGYSYEQYF. Here the CDR3 DNA reads TGCGCCAGCAGCTTGGGGTACTCCTACGAGCAGTACTTC.